This TCR beta chain derives from a study of blood T cell repertoires in COVID-19. Here immunoSEQ multiplex PCR was the method, and the copy in TCRdb shows in-frame clones only, minus some. Of around 200,000 clones detected, 90% appear once; the ten largest clones hold roughly 0.6%. From germline, CDR1 is SGHDT and CDR2 YYEEEE. The CDR3 consists of 15 residues. Trimming removed 2 bases from V and 1 base from J; junction bases left unmatched: 5. Only one count was recorded for this clone. The sequenced material came from peripheral blood. The J gene is TRBJ1-1, the V gene TRBV5-6; 7 bases agree with TRBD1. This receptor was identified in a man aged 45 to 65 with acute or convalescent COVID-19. DNA of the CDR3: TGTGCCAGCAGCTTATTTGACAGGGAGAACACTGAAGCTTTCTTT. Translation: CASSLFDRENTEAFF.